The 18 T cell receptor beta chains reported below all come from one sample, sequenced in a study of control samples from healthy donors and cancer patients. The table came from immunoSEQ multiplex PCR; TCRdb's copy has only in-frame clones and leaves some out. Among some 45,000 clones listed, around 78% were seen once. Specimen: blood. The receptors originated from a man aged 60 to 75 in good health.

The J gene is TRBJ2-1, the V gene TRBV5-6; 12 nucleotides agree with TRBD2. Germline lookup yields CDR1 SGHDT and CDR2 YYEEEE. V gave up 4 bases and J gave up 9 bases; unmatched junction bases: 11. CDR3 length equals 16 residues. CDR3: CASSPLTSGSGSEQFF. The DNA for the CDR3 is TGTGCCAGCAGCCCTCTGACTAGCGGGAGTGGTAGTGAGCAGTTCTTC.

The rearrangement uses TRBV3-1 (or the pseudogene TRBV3-2) and TRBJ1-6; 10 bases map to TRBD1. The CDR3 is 14 residues long. Germline V gene data show CDR1 as LGHDT and CDR2 as YNNKEL (reference sequence). V lost 4 bases to trimming and J lost 10 bases; unmatched junction nucleotides: 4. CDR3 sequence: CASSLGTGVSPLHF. DNA for the CDR3: TGTGCCAGCAGCCTTGGGACAGGGGTGTCACCCCTCCACTTT.

This clone showed up just a few times. The J gene is TRBJ2-6, the V gene TRBV7-3, with a possible D match to TRBD2 (6 bases). The CDR3 has 17 residues. Germline V gene lookup returns CDR1 SGHTA and CDR2 FQGTGA. Between the trimmed V and J ends, which lost 1 base and 0 bases, there was a span of 10 bases. For the CDR3, the DNA is TGTGCCAGCAGCTTAAAGGGTAGCGGCTCTGGGGCCAACGTCCTGACTTTC. Its translation is CASSLKGSGSGANVLTF.

The chain joins TRBV7-9 to TRBJ2-2, with unresolved D. The germline V gene has CDR1 SEHNR and CDR2 FQNEAQ (reference sequence). The length of the CDR3 is 14 residues. V was pared by 2 bases and J by 5 bases, with 9 bases between. The CDR3 loop is CASSLPLGTGELFF. The CDR3 region has the DNA TGTGCCAGCAGCTTACCCCTTGGGACCGGGGAGCTGTTTTTT.

The chain uses TRBV4-2 and TRBJ1-6; possibly TRBD1 for D (6 bases). Per the germline V gene, CDR1 is LGHNA and CDR2 is YNFKEQ. V was clipped by 0 bases and J by 7 bases, with 22 bases between them. CDR3 size: 19 residues. CDR3 DNA: TGTGCCAGCAGCCAAGATCAACAGGGAGGTTATTTCGGAAATTCACCCCTCCACTTT. Translated: CASSQDQQGGYFGNSPLHF.

This chain connects TRBV21-1 to TRBJ1-3. TRBV21-1 is a recognized pseudogene. The CDR3 sequence is 15 residues long. CDR3 nucleotide sequence: TGTGCCAGCAGCAAACGGAGGGGCCCTGGAAACACCATATATTTT. Residues: CASSKRRGPGNTIYF.

The rearrangement joins TRBV18 to TRBJ1-1; possible D gene TRBD1, 5 bases. The V end was cut by 6 bases, the J end by 2 bases, with 13 bases between. The germline gives CDR1 KGHSH, CDR2 LQKENI. CDR3 length: 14 residues. CDR3 in DNA: TGTGCCAGCTCTAGGGACCACACCAACACTGAAGCTTTCTTT. As protein: CASSRDHTNTEAFF.

The V and J genes are TRBV7-3 and TRBJ1-1; D not resolved. CDR3 length equals 13 residues. Germline V gene data show CDR1 as SGHTA and CDR2 as FQGTGA. Trimming shortened V by 5 bases and J by 2 bases, and 9 bases separated the two germline ends. The CDR3 here is CASSITANTEAFF. CDR3 sequence (DNA): TGTGCCAGCAGCATCACCGCTAACACTGAAGCTTTCTTT.

This clone appeared a few times. The chain recombines TRBV28 with TRBJ2-7, with 8 bases lining up with TRBD1. The CDR3 extends over 13 amino acids. Trimming took 4 bases from V and 5 from J; bases not matched to a gene: 4. Germline loops: CDR1 MDHEN, CDR2 SYDVKM. CDR3 coding DNA: TGTGCCAGCAGTTACAGGACAGGGCACGAGCAGTACTTC. This translates into CASSYRTGHEQYF.

V and J are TRBV5-6 and TRBJ1-1, with D perhaps matching TRBD1 (5 bases). Trimming cost V 1 base and J 1 base, with 14 bases left between them. Germline V gene sequence: CDR1 SGHDT, CDR2 YYEEEE. The CDR3 is 16 amino acids. This CDR3 is CASSLSWGGGNTEAFF. CDR3 nucleotides: TGTGCCAGCAGCTTGTCGTGGGGCGGAGGGAACACTGAAGCTTTCTTT.

V gene TRBV19 combines with J gene TRBJ2-2; 7 bases map to TRBD2. V gave up 8 bases and J gave up 2 bases; unmatched junction bases: 5. The germline V gene has CDR1 LNHDA and CDR2 SQIVND (reference sequence). The CDR3 sequence is 14 residues long. The CDR3 is CASATSANTGELFF. The CDR3 nucleotides read TGTGCCAGTGCAACTAGCGCCAACACCGGGGAGCTGTTTTTT.

Regarding this clone: The sample has other DNA sequences that encode this CDR3 too. J is TRBJ2-5 and V is TRBV18; no definite D call. Germline CDR1 and CDR2: KGHSH and LQKENI. With 3 bases removed from V and 5 bases from J, the gap between germline ends came to 7 bases. The CDR3 is 12 residues long. The CDR3 DNA is TGTGCCAGCTCACCCCCGAGGGAGACCCAGTACTTC. It yields the protein CASSPPRETQYF. Together with reference TRBV18 and TRBJ2-5, the CDR3 gives the full variable domain: NAGVMQNPRHLVRRRGQEARLRCSPMKGHSHVYWYRQLPEEGLKFMVYLQKENIIDESGMPKERFSAEFPKEGPSILRIQQVVRGDSAAYFCASSPPRETQYFGPGTRLLVL.

The V and J genes are TRBV6-5 and TRBJ2-7, with a tentative D call TRBD2 (5 bases). Trimming removed 10 bases from V and 3 bases from J, with 10 bases in between. This CDR3 region has 11 residues. Germline loops: CDR1 MNHEY, CDR2 SVGAGI. The CDR3 DNA is TGTGCCACCCGGGGAGTCTACGAGCAGTACTTC. Protein sequence: CATRGVYEQYF.

The chain's CDR3 is CASSPGGVGKETQYF. CDR3 sequence (DNA): TGCGCCAGCAGCCCGGGGGGTGTTGGTAAAGAGACCCAGTACTTC. V is TRBV5-1 and J is TRBJ2-5; 7 bases are a match to TRBD2. CDR3 length equals 15 residues. Trimming took 4 bases from V and 3 from J; bases not matched to a gene: 9. From germline, CDR1 is SGHRS and CDR2 YFSETQ.

The chain combines TRBV7-2 with TRBJ2-5; D is perhaps TRBD2 (7 bases). Trimming shortened V by 4 bases and J by 3 bases, and 12 bases separated the two germline ends. Germline CDR1 reads SGHTA; CDR2 reads FQGNSA. CDR3 size: 14 residues. The CDR3 nucleotides read TGTGCCAGCAGCTCGCAGGGGACTAAAGAGACCCAGTACTTC. Its translation: CASSSQGTKETQYF.

The table lists this clone with a count of one. The chain employs TRBV19 and TRBJ1-5; D gene unclear. Germline CDR1 is LNHDA and CDR2 is SQIVND (reference sequence). The CDR3 length is 12 residues. V lost 7 bases and J 3 bases, leaving 7 bases between the germline ends. CDR3 protein: CASNALNQPQHF. CDR3 DNA: TGTGCCAGTAACGCCCTCAATCAGCCCCAGCATTTT.

The gene calls are TRBV19 and TRBJ2-2; 11 bases match TRBD2. V gave up 6 bases and J gave up 0 bases; unmatched junction bases: 6. Germline loops: CDR1 LNHDA, CDR2 SQIVND (reference sequence). The CDR3 runs to 17 residues. The CDR3 nucleotides are TGTGCCAGTAGCACCGGACTAGCGGGTGCGAACACCGGGGAGCTGTTTTTT. It yields the protein CASSTGLAGANTGELFF. The full variable domain, with the rest looked up from reference TRBV19 and TRBJ2-2, is DGGITQSPKYLFRKEGQNVTLSCEQNLNHDAMYWYRQDPGQGLRLIYYSQIVNDFQKGDIAEGYSVSREKKESFPLTVTSAQKNPTAFYLCASSTGLAGANTGELFFGEGSRLTVL.

This sequence joins TRBV6-5 and TRBJ1-2; a weak D match, TRBD1 (5 bases). CDR1 and CDR2 (germline): MNHEY, SVGAGI. There are 12 residues in the CDR3. The V gene lost 6 bases and the J gene lost 3 bases, with 8 bases spanning the gap. DNA for the CDR3: TGTGCCAGCAGGGGGCAGTACTATGGCTACACCTTC. Amino acid sequence: CASRGQYYGYTF.